This T cell receptor (beta chain) was found in a study of cytomegalovirus exposure and HLA in healthy donors. General study findings and limits: Rarity held for most TCR sequences, but there were some public TCRs that occurred in many donors. CMV antigen specificity of three CMV-associated chains was confirmed in vitro. Later, an analysis found that TCR clusters from the first cohort tended to co-occur in the 120 or so validation repertoires. Overall, approximately 150 TCR beta chains were annotated as cytomegalovirus-associated.

The CDR3 consists of 17 residues. Per the germline V gene, CDR1 is SGDLS and CDR2 is YYNGEE. V lost 0 bases to trimming and J lost 5 bases; unmatched junction nucleotides: 6. Worth noting for this clone: Its specificity is not known.

The repertoire was sequenced with immunoSEQ multiplex PCR; TCRdb's copy has only in-frame clones and lacks some. The sample holds about 170,000 clones; around nine tenths are singletons and the top ten take roughly 2.7%. The source material was PBMCs. This receptor was identified in a man in his late teens or twenties in good health and CMV-seropositive. The rearrangement joins TRBV9 to TRBJ2-1; 12 nucleotides line up with TRBD2. CDR3 sequence (DNA): TGTGCCAGCAGCGTAGTTTCGGGACTAGCGGGCGACAATGAGCAGTTCTTC. It specifies CASSVVSGLAGDNEQFF.